The entry below describes one T cell receptor (beta chain). The entry originates in a study of T cells expressing NK-cell markers. Across the whole study: It was from sorted CD3+CD56+NKG2C+, CD3+CD56+NKG2C- and CD3+CD56-NKG2C+ T cells that TCR beta repertoires came.

After re-calling the 5' RACE reads, TCRdb lists one entry per CDR3 protein, DNA absent. This sample's clone table lists 300,000 to 450,000 distinct CDR3 sequences. The CDR3 extends over 15 amino acids. Germline CDR1 and CDR2: MNHEY and SVGAGI. The sequence derives from a man aged 18-75 years in good health. Sequenced input: blood T cells: a sorted CD56 or NKG2C T cell subset, CD4+ or CD8+ T cells, or bulk PBMC T cells (not recorded which). V usage is TRBV6-5 and J usage is TRBJ2-2; the D gene TCRdb calls, TRBD1, cannot be checked with no DNA. The CDR3 here is CASSYPGARAGELFF.